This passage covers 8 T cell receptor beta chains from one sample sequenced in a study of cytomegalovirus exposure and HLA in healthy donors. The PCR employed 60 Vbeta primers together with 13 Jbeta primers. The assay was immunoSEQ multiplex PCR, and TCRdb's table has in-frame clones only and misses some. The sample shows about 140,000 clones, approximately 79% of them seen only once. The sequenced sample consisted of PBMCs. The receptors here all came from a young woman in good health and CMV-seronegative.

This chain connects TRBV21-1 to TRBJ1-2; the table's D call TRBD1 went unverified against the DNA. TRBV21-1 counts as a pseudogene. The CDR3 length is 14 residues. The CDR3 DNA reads TGTGCCAGCAGCAAAGAAGGGGGTTGGTATGGCTACACCTTC. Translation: CASSKEGGWYGYTF.

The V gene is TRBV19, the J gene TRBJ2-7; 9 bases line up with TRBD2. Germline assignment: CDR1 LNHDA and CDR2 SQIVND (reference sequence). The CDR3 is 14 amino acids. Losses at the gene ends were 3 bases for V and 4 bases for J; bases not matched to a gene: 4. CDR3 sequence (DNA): TGTGCCAGTAGTATGGCGGGAGGGCCATACGAGCAGTACTTC. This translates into CASSMAGGPYEQYF.

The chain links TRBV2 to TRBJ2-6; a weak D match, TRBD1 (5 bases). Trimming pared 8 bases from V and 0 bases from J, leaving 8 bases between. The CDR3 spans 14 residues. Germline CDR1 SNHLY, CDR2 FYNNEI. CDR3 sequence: CASVRDSGANVLTF. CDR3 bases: TGTGCCAGCGTCAGGGACTCTGGGGCCAACGTCCTGACTTTC.

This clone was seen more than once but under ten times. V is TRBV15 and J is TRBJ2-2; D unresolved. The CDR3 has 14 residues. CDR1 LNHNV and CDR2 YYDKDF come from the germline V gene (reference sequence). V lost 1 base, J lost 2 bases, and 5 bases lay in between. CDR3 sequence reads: CATSRAVNTGELFF. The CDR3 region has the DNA TGTGCCACCAGCAGAGCAGTTAACACCGGGGAGCTGTTTTTT.

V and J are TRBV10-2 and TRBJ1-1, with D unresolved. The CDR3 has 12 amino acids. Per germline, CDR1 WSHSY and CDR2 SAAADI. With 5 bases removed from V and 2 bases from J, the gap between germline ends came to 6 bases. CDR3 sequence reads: CASSWTNTEAFF. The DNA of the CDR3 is TGCGCCAGCAGTTGGACTAACACTGAAGCTTTCTTT.

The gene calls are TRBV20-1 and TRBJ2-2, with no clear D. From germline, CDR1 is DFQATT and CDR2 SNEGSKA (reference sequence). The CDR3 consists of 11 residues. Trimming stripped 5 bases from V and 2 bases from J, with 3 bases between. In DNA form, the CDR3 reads TGCAGTGCTCTTAACACCGGGGAGCTGTTTTTT. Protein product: CSALNTGELFF.

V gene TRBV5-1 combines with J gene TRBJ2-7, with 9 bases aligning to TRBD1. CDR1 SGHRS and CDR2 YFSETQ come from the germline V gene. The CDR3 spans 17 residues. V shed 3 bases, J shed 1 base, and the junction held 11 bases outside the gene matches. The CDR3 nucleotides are TGCGCCAGCAGCTACCTCACAGGGGGCGGGGGATCCTACGAGCAGTACTTC. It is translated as CASSYLTGGGGSYEQYF.

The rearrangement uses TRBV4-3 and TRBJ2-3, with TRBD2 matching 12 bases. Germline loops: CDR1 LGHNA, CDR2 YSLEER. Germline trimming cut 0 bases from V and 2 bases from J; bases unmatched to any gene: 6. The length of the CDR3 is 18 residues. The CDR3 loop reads CASSQEKTSGGPTDTQYF. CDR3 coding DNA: TGCGCCAGCAGCCAAGAGAAGACTAGCGGGGGACCCACAGATACGCAGTATTTT.